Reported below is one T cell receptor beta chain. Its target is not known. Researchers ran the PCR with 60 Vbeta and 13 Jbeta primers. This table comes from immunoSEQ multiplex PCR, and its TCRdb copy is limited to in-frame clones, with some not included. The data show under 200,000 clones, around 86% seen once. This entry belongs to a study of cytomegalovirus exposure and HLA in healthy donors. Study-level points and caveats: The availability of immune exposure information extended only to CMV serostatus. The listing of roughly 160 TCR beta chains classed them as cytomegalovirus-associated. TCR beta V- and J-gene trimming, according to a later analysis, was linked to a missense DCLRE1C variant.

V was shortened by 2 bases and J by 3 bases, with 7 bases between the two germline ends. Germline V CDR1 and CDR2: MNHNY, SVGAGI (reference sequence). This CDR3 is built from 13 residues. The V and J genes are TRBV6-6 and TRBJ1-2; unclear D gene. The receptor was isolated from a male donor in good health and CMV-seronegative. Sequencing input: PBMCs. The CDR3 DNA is TGTGCCAGCAGTTACCACACAGACTATGGCTACACCTTC. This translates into CASSYHTDYGYTF.